Below, 8 T cell receptor beta chains from the same sample are listed, as sequenced in a study of metastatic and nonmetastatic thyroid tumors. Every patient underwent thyroid surgery untreated. TCRdb re-clonotyped the PCR reads via MiXCR. The data hold approximately 16,000 clones, with 9.5% to 15% observed a single time. The sequenced sample was blood. These receptor sequences come from a female donor with papillary thyroid cancer or a benign thyroid nodule (not recorded which). Some clones in this sample may be carry-over from other donors' samples.

This clone was detected many times. The rearrangement links TRBV7-9 to TRBJ1-1, with 11 bases aligning to TRBD1. The ends lost 5 bases at V and 5 bases at J; junction bases unmatched: 4. There are 14 residues in the CDR3. Germline-derived CDR1 and CDR2 are SEHNR and FQNEAQ (reference sequence). CDR3 DNA: TGTGCCAGCAGCCCCGGACAGGGGGCGACTGAAGCTTTCTTT. It yields the protein CASSPGQGATEAFF.

This clone has at least ten counts. The chain employs TRBV7-4 and TRBJ2-1, with TRBD2 matching over 10 bases. Germline V lookup: CDR1 SGHVT, CDR2 SQSDAQ. CDR3 length: 18 amino acids. V lost 10 bases, J lost 0 bases, and 15 bases stayed unmatched. Written as DNA, the CDR3 is TGTGCCACTCAGCGACTAGCGGGTAGGAGGAGCTCCTACAATGAGCAGTTCTTC. Encoded protein: CATQRLAGRRSSYNEQFF.

This clone was found many times. This chain joins TRBV4-1 and TRBJ2-1; the D call may be TRBD1 or TRBD2 (7 bases each). The CDR3 has 14 amino acids. Germline V lookup: CDR1 MGHRA, CDR2 YSYEKL. V dropped 4 bases and J dropped 9 bases, with 16 bases sitting between them. CDR3 sequence (DNA): TGCGCCAGCAGCCTCCAGGGGGGGCCCGGTGAGCAGTTCTTC. It codes for CASSLQGGPGEQFF.

The CDR3 region is CASSLRWGRRHNQPQHF. The CDR3 DNA reads TGTGCCAGCAGTTTAAGATGGGGAAGAAGGCACAATCAGCCCCAGCATTTT. The genes are TRBV28 and TRBJ1-5, with D hard to call. The germline V gene has CDR1 MDHEN and CDR2 SYDVKM. There are 17 residues in the CDR3. Deletions cut 2 bases from V and 3 bases from J, with 17 bases between.

The rearrangement joins TRBV5-8 to TRBJ1-2, with a possible D match to TRBD1 (6 bases). With 4 bases removed from V and 3 bases from J, the gap between germline ends came to 16 bases. The CDR3 runs 15 residues. The V gene's germline CDR1 is SGHTS and CDR2 YDEGEE. CDR3 loop: CASSPGHSNYYGYTF. The CDR3, as DNA: TGTGCCAGCAGCCCGGGACACTCCAACTACTATGGCTACACCTTC. Based on the CDR3 plus reference TRBV5-8 and TRBJ1-2, the full variable domain is EAGVTQSPTHLIKTRGQQATLRCSPISGHTSVYWYQQALGLGLQFLLWYDEGEERNRGNFPPRFSGRQFPNYSSELNVNALELEDSALYLCASSPGHSNYYGYTFGSGTRLTVV.

In its sample, this clone ranks as medium-sized. The chain joins TRBV2 to TRBJ1-6; 7 bases are shared with TRBD1. V lost 6 bases, J lost 10 bases, and 9 bases stayed unmatched. CDR3 length equals 14 residues. The V gene's germline CDR1 is SNHLY and CDR2 FYNNEI. CDR3 bases: TGTGCCAGCAGATACAGGGGAGGGGACTCACCCCTCCACTTT. Its translation is CASRYRGGDSPLHF.

At least ten counts were recorded for this clone. This chain links TRBV7-3 with TRBJ1-1; D is undetermined. This CDR3 comprises 12 residues. Trimming left V 1 base short and J 4 bases short, with 4 bases between. From germline, CDR1 is SGHTA and CDR2 FQGTGA. The CDR3 DNA follows: TGTGCCAGCAGCTTAAGGGGCACTGAAGCTTTCTTT. Amino acids: CASSLRGTEAFF.

The sample holds many counts of this clone. The chain employs TRBV20-1 and TRBJ2-2; 10 positions match TRBD1. There are 16 residues in the CDR3. Trimming removed 2 bases from V and 4 bases from J; junction bases left unmatched: 7. Per the germline V gene, CDR1 is DFQATT and CDR2 is SNEGSKA (reference sequence). The DNA for the CDR3 is TGCAGTGCTAGACGCCCGACAGGGGGCAGCACCGGGGAGCTGTTTTTT. As protein: CSARRPTGGSTGELFF.